This T cell receptor (beta chain) was retrieved from a study of blood T cell repertoires in COVID-19 (dated by TCRdb to 2018 to 2021). About the investigation overall: Samples covering the acute and convalescent phases of COVID-19 were provided by collaborators in the United States, Italy and Spain. A freely available public database, intended as a resource for researchers studying the immune response to SARS-CoV-2, is where the repertoires were released. Where available, HLA class I and class II types were taken from metadata supplied by the sample provider and were not determined by assay-based typing. The material from the prospective study consisted of cDNA or gDNA derived from T cells, B-cell-depleted T cells, or PBMCs. Subjects who had been exposed to COVID-19, were actively infected with it, or had recovered from it provided the deeply sampled blood TCRbeta repertoires that made up the dataset. Sample metadata almost always included a de-identified subject ID, COVID-19 status, age in years and sex. Samples were obtained from the ongoing ImmuneRACE study (first 160 participants) and from 950 to 1,500 subjects provided by 6 global collaborators. The study at large found these results: The quantity of clinical and demographic metadata differed by source and by participant and was supplied without curation.

Comment on this clone: Its recognized antigen is unknown. The record has no base qualities; no much larger clone is one base away.

The CDR3 runs 16 residues from the cysteine to the phenylalanine. The DNA shown is the 48-base CDR3, in frame from base 1. For CDR1 and CDR2, the germline V gene lists MNHEY and SVGAGI. The germline V end is reduced by 0 bases and the J end by 2 bases; junction bases left unmatched: 5. The immunoSEQ Assay, a bias-controlled multiplex PCR, was used to amplify TCRbeta CDR3 regions from genomic DNA. In the authors' own workflow: The number of nucleated cells in each sample was estimated by amplification of reference gene primers within the assay. To quantify the absolute abundance of each unique TCRbeta CDR3 rearrangement, sequence reads were collapsed and filtered. For each sample, productive Simpson clonality was calculated as the square root of Simpson's diversity index over productive rearrangements. TCRdb's version of the immuneACCESS table is confined to in-frame rearrangements and falls short of the full clone set. An unresolved V gene accounts for under half of the shortfall where checked; the remainder is of unknown origin. Clone size and the V and J calls come from that table; the DNA yielded D and trimming. This sample holds hundreds of thousands of clones; around 79% were observed only once. The leading ten clones occupy 3.3% of the sample.

Each collaborating institution followed its own protocols to collect whole blood in K2EDTA tubes. For TCRbeta analysis, collaborator samples were shipped as frozen whole blood, as isolated PBMCs, or as DNA extracted from either sample type. The source of this sequence is an elderly woman with acute or convalescent COVID-19. Source material: peripheral blood. The chain was built from TRBV6-5 and TRBJ2-7, with 9 junctional bases fitting TRBD2. The CDR3 protein: CASSYSASGNPYEQYF. The sequenced DNA: TGTGCCAGCAGTTACTCAGCTAGCGGGAACCCCTACGAGCAGTACTTC.